This TCR beta chain appears in the sequencing data of a study of blood T cell repertoires in COVID-19. Study details: From the United States, Italy and Spain came samples of acute and convalescent COVID-19. PBMCs, B-cell-depleted T cells, or T cells provided the cDNA or gDNA that made up the material.

Using immunoSEQ multiplex PCR, the repertoire was profiled, and TCRdb retains in-frame clones only, with some absent. The repertoire holds about 150,000 clones, about four fifths seen once, with 0.5% to 0.65% in the top ten. V trimming: 0 bases; J trimming: 6 bases; junction bases outside the gene matches: 11. The CDR3 spans 16 residues. Per the germline V gene, CDR1 is SGHTA and CDR2 is FQGNSA. The chain recombines TRBV7-2 with TRBJ2-7; 7 bases align to TRBD2. The sequence was obtained from a man aged 60-69 years with acute or convalescent COVID-19. Sequencing used peripheral blood. The CDR3 DNA sequence: TGTGCCAGCAGCTTAGCTGGCCGACTAGCATTCATCGAGCAGTACTTC. This encodes CASSLAGRLAFIEQYF.